One sample yielded the 21 T cell receptor beta chains listed below, sequenced in a study of cytomegalovirus exposure and HLA in healthy donors. The PCR was carried out with 60 Vbeta primers and 13 Jbeta primers. Assay: immunoSEQ multiplex PCR; the TCRdb copy retains only in-frame clones and omits some. This table has some 150,000 clones, roughly 81% appearing once. The sample was PBMCs. Receptor source: a female donor in good health and CMV-seronegative.

Here the CDR3 DNA reads TGTGCCAGCAGTGGGTGGTGGAGGGACACCGGGGAGCTGTTTTTT. It encodes CASSGWWRDTGELFF. This rearrangement joins TRBV28 to TRBJ2-2; D is perhaps TRBD2 (6 bases). The CDR3 consists of 15 residues. Trimming stripped 5 bases from V and 3 bases from J, with 13 bases between. Looked up from germline, CDR1 is MDHEN and CDR2 is SYDVKM.

This chain links TRBV6-6 with TRBJ1-2, with 9 bases lining up with TRBD1. CDR1 MNHNY and CDR2 SVGAGI come from the germline V gene (reference sequence). CDR3 size: 15 residues. V was clipped by 4 bases and J by 4 bases; unmatched bases: 7. CDR3 residues: CASSSRTGASYGYTF. The CDR3 region has the DNA TGTGCCAGCAGTTCCCGGACAGGGGCGAGCTATGGCTACACCTTC.

The chain uses TRBV11-2 and TRBJ2-6, with a tentative D call TRBD2 (5 bases). Germline V gene sequence: CDR1 SGHAT, CDR2 FQNNGV. V shed 8 bases and J shed 4 bases, with 15 bases lying between them. The CDR3 runs to 15 residues. The CDR3 sequence: CASPRWAGGANVLTF. CDR3 DNA: TGTGCCAGCCCGCGTTGGGCGGGCGGGGCCAACGTCCTGACTTTC.

The genes are TRBV18 and TRBJ1-2; 8 positions match TRBD1. CDR1 is KGHSH, CDR2 LQKENI, per germline. The CDR3 length is 12 residues. V trimming: 5 bases; J trimming: 8 bases; junction bases outside the gene matches: 4. The CDR3: CASSSTGDGYTF. The CDR3 bases are TGTGCCAGCTCATCGACAGGGGACGGCTACACCTTC.

The chain uses TRBV5-1 and TRBJ2-3, with 7 bases lining up with TRBD2. The V and J ends lost 0 bases and 2 bases, in that order; junction bases with no gene match: 6. This CDR3 is 16 amino acids long. Germline loops: CDR1 SGHRS, CDR2 YFSETQ. CDR3 bases: TGCGCCAGCAGCTTGGCCCGGACTAGAATCACAGATACGCAGTATTTT. It yields the protein CASSLARTRITDTQYF.

The chain combines TRBV18 with TRBJ1-5, with D possibly being TRBD1 (6 bases). The CDR3 runs to 15 residues. V was pared by 2 bases and J by 4 bases, with 12 bases between. Germline-derived CDR1 and CDR2 are KGHSH and LQKENI. CDR3 loop: CASSPTETGNQPQHF. The DNA for the CDR3 is TGTGCCAGCTCACCAACTGAAACAGGGAATCAGCCCCAGCATTTT.

This chain links TRBV6-1 with TRBJ1-1; D is ambiguous. Germline CDR1 MNHNS, CDR2 SASEGT. CDR3 length: 12 amino acids. Trimming took 7 bases from V and 1 from J, leaving 7 bases between them. This CDR3 reads CASTAGNTEAFF. CDR3 nucleotide sequence: TGTGCCAGCACCGCAGGGAACACTGAAGCTTTCTTT.

V usage is TRBV29-1 and J usage is TRBJ2-7; the D gene is possibly TRBD1 (6 bases). The length of the CDR3 is 11 residues. The V gene lost 4 bases and the J gene lost 3 bases, with 7 bases spanning the gap. Germline loops: CDR1 SQVTM, CDR2 ANQGSEA. CDR3 in DNA: TGCAGCGTTGTGACAGGCTACGAGCAGTACTTC. It encodes CSVVTGYEQYF.

The CDR3 nucleotides read TGTGCCAGCAGCCGACAGAACCTGTATGGCTACACCTTC. This encodes CASSRQNLYGYTF. This chain connects TRBV5-5 to TRBJ1-2; a weak D match, TRBD1 (5 bases). Trimming took off 4 bases at V and 5 bases at J, with 12 bases between the two ends. Germline CDR1 SGHKS, CDR2 YYEKEE (reference sequence). CDR3 length: 13 amino acids.

J is TRBJ2-7 and V is TRBV29-1, with TRBD1 matching over 7 bases. Unmatched junction bases numbered 3, after V lost 1 base and J lost 3 bases. Germline lookup yields CDR1 SQVTM and CDR2 ANQGSEA. The CDR3 covers 13 residues. The CDR3 nucleotides are TGCAGCGTTGAAGCCCGGGACAGCTACGAGCAGTACTTC. Amino acids: CSVEARDSYEQYF.

The chain recombines TRBV29-1 with TRBJ1-2, with 7 bases matching TRBD1. The CDR3 is made up of 12 amino acids. V lost 7 bases and J lost 4; bases outside the gene matches: 6. Germline V gene sequence: CDR1 SQVTM, CDR2 ANQGSEA. The CDR3 loop is CSAGTAAYGYTF. CDR3 nucleotides: TGCAGCGCCGGGACAGCAGCCTATGGCTACACCTTC.

The chain employs TRBV9 and TRBJ2-7; tentative D call: TRBD2 (5 bases). Germline CDR1 and CDR2: SGDLS and YYNGEE. V lost 0 bases to trimming and J lost 5 bases, with 9 bases between them. This CDR3 region has 13 residues. CDR3 in amino acids: CASSVASQNEQYF. In DNA, the CDR3 is TGTGCCAGCAGCGTAGCTAGCCAGAACGAGCAGTACTTC.

This clone was found a few times. The chain has TRBV4-1 and TRBJ1-5, with 9 nucleotides matching TRBD1. The CDR3 is 18 residues long. V lost 0 bases, J lost 3 bases, and 9 bases stayed unmatched. Germline values: CDR1 MGHRA, CDR2 YSYEKL. The CDR3 here is CASSQEAPDRGPNQPQHF. In DNA form, the CDR3 reads TGCGCCAGCAGCCAAGAAGCCCCGGACAGGGGCCCCAATCAGCCCCAGCATTTT.

A remark on this clone: At one boundary the junction diverges from the germline segment, which might be a read error. This rearrangement joins TRBV5-1 to TRBJ2-3; TRBD1 matches at 9 bases. CDR3 length: 15 residues. CDR1 is SGHRS and CDR2 is YFSETQ in the germline V gene. CDR3: CAGSFGQGSTDTQYF. The CDR3 DNA follows: TGCGCCGGCAGCTTTGGACAGGGGAGCACAGATACGCAGTATTTT.

This clone turned up a few times. Written as DNA, the CDR3 is TGTGCCAGCAGCGGGAGGGGGGGAGGTCCCCGGGACAGGGTCCCCACTAACTATGGCTACACCTTC. Its translation is CASSGRGGGPRDRVPTNYGYTF. The chain employs TRBV9 and TRBJ1-2; 9 nucleotides match TRBD1. CDR1 is SGDLS and CDR2 is YYNGEE in the germline V gene. This CDR3 is 22 amino acids long. The J segment lost 0 bases and the V segment lost 3 bases, leaving 24 bases of the junction unmatched.

The chain joins TRBV7-2 to TRBJ2-5; D remains unclear. CDR3 length equals 13 residues. V lost 2 bases and J 2 bases, leaving 6 bases between the germline ends. From germline, CDR1 is SGHTA and CDR2 FQGNSA. CDR3 nucleotide sequence: TGTGCCAGCAGCTTATATCTGCAAGAGACCCAGTACTTC. Its protein is CASSLYLQETQYF. Full variable domain (outside the CDR3, taken from reference TRBV7-2 and TRBJ2-5): GAGVSQSPSNKVTEKGKDVELRCDPISGHTALYWYRQSLGQGLEFLIYFQGNSAPDKSGLPSDRFSAERTGGSVSTLTIQRTQQEDSAVYLCASSLYLQETQYFGPGTRLLVL.

The V and J genes are TRBV7-8 and TRBJ2-7; possible D gene TRBD2, 5 bases. CDR1 is SGHVS and CDR2 is FQNEAQ in the germline V gene. The CDR3 spans 16 residues. The V gene lost 2 bases and the J gene lost 1 base, with 15 bases spanning the gap. The CDR3 coding sequence is TGTGCCAGCAGCTTAAGGGCGAGGGTCGAATCCTACGAGCAGTACTTC. Translated, it gives CASSLRARVESYEQYF. Variable domain in full (rest from reference TRBV7-8 and TRBJ2-7): GAGVSQSPRYKVAKRGQDVALRCDPISGHVSLFWYQQALGQGPEFLTYFQNEAQLDKSGLPSDRFFAERPEGSVSTLKIQRTQQEDSAVYLCASSLRARVESYEQYFGPGTRLTVT.

The chain combines TRBV10-3 with TRBJ2-5, with TRBD1 matching 7 bases. This CDR3 has 13 amino acids. Trimming cost V 10 bases and J 2 bases; bases outside gene matches: 7. Germline V gene sequence: CDR1 ENHRY, CDR2 SYGVKD. In DNA form, the CDR3 reads TGTGCCACGGTAGGGACAGCACAAGAGACCCAGTACTTC. Amino acids: CATVGTAQETQYF.

The rearrangement links TRBV5-1 to TRBJ1-1; D is perhaps TRBD1 (5 bases). Germline values: CDR1 SGHRS, CDR2 YFSETQ. CDR3 size: 13 residues. Trimming shortened V by 4 bases and J by 1 base, and 8 bases separated the two germline ends. CDR3 DNA sequence: TGCGCCAGCAGCACCACAGGGAACACTGAAGCTTTCTTT. Its protein product is CASSTTGNTEAFF.

The chain combines TRBV9 with TRBJ2-5; D is perhaps TRBD1 (6 bases). This CDR3 has 14 residues. The germline CDR1 and CDR2 sequences are SGDLS and YYNGEE. V gave up 2 bases and J gave up 2 bases, with 10 bases separating them. Here the CDR3 DNA reads TGTGCCAGCAGCGTGGCGGACAGTCAAGAGACCCAGTACTTC. Translating gives CASSVADSQETQYF.

The chain carries TRBV13 and TRBJ2-5, with TRBD2 as a possible D gene (6 bases). The assigned J gene may be wrong: the sequence end matches TRBJ2-7 better. Germline V gene sequence: CDR1 PRHDT, CDR2 FYEKMQ (reference sequence). The CDR3 covers 15 residues. In DNA, the CDR3 is TGTGCCAGCAGCTCCCCCCCCGGGGGTGTCTACGAGCAGTACTTC. It codes for CASSSPPGGVYEQYF.